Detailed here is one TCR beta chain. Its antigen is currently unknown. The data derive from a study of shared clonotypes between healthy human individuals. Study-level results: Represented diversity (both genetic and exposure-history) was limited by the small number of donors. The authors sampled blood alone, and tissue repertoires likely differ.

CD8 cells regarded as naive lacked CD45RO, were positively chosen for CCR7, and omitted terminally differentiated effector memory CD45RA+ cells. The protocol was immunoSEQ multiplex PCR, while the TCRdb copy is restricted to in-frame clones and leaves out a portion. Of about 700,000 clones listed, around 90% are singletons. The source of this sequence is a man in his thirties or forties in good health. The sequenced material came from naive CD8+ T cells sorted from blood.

The chain's CDR3 is CASSTGGTYGYTF. The DNA for the CDR3 is TGTGCCAGCAGCACAGGGGGCACCTATGGCTACACCTTC. The V gene is TRBV7-9, the J gene TRBJ1-2, with 9 nucleotides matching TRBD1. There are 13 residues in the CDR3. After removal of 5 bases from V and 4 bases from J, the junction contained 2 bases not matched to a gene. The germline V gene encodes CDR1 SEHNR and CDR2 FQNEAQ (reference sequence).